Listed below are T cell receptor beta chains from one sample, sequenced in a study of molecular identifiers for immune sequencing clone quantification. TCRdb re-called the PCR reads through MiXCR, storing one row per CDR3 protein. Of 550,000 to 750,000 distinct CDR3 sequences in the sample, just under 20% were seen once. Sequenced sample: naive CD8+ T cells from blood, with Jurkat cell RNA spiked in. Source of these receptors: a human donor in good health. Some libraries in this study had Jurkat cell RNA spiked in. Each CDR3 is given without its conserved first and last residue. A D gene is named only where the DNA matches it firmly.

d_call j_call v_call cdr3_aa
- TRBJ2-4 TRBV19 ASSTGLAKNIQY
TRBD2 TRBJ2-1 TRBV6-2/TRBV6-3 ASSYSSLAGGLDEQF
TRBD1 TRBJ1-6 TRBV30 AWSGDSSNSPLH
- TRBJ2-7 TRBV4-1 ASSQVAFASYEQY
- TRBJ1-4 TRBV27 ASSLAGSNEKLF
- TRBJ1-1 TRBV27 ATGELGGTEAF
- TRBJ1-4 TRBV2 ASVNIDNLDEKLF
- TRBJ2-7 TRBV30 AWSPPSGGNYEQY
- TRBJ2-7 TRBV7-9 ASSSTTVLTYEQY
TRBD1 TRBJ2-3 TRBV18 ASSRDSGTSTDTQY
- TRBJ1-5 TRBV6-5 ASGVGGRQPQH
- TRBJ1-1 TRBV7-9 ASSKPNREAF
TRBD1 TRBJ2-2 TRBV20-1 SAVDRENTGELF
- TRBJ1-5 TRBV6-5 ASRYSVVNWGHNQPQH
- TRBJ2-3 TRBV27 ASSSLVDTQY
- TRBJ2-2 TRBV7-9 ASSLMRVGGELF
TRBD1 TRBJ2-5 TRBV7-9 ASSLGQGSSETQY
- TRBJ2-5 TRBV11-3 ASSVRGQETQY
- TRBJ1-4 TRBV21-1 ASSKIRDREGEKLF
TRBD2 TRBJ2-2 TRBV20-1 SARYLAGDTGELF
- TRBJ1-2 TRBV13 ASSPRTEASGYT
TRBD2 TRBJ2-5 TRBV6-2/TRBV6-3 ASRDGRGPETQY
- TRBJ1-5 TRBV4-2 ASSQGFRGAPDSNQPQH
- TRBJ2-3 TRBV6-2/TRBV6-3 ASSYVTSTDTQY
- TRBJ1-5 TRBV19 ASSTDAYSNQPQH
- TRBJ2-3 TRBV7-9 ASSLSTRADTQY
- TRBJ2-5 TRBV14 ASSQGLGETQY
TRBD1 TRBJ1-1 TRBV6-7 AGSLPRGQRLRGTEAF
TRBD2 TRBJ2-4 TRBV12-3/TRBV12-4 SSSFLAGGDRGKNIQY
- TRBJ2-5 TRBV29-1 SAETGMGLPETQY
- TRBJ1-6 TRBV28 ASRKTDYNSPLH
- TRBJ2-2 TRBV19 ASNPDVGELF
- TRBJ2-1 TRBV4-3 ASSQTYYNEQF
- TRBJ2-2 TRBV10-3 AISESDTTNTGELF
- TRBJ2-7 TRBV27 ASSATGRGTYEQY
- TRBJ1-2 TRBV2 ASLPFDYGYT
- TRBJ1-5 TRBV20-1 SGRHSNRPQH
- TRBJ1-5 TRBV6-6 ASSYSPIPGTVTNQPQH
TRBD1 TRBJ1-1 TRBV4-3 ASSQSSGTGIFTEAF
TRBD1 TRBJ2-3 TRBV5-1 ASSLRDRFTDTQY
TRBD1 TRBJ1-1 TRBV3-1 ASSQDSDREKGTEAF
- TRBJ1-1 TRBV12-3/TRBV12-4 ASSQGSGFTEAF
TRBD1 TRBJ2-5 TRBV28 AGSPDREGETQY
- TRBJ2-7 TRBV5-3 ASSLASNYEQY
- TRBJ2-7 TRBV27 ASAIRDTYEQY
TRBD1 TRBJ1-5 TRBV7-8 ASSPNAVTGDNQPQH
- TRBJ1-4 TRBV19 ATLKEKLF
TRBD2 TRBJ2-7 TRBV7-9 ASSYRLAGGAPSYEQY
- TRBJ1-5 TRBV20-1 SARDGYSNQPQH
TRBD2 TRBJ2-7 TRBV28 ASSLAGGSPSFEQY
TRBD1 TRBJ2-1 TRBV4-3 ASSPSYRDRTGYNEQF
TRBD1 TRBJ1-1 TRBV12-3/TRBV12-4 ASSMTGGLTEAF
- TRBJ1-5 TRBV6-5 ASSHGTRGQPQH
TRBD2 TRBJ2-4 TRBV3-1 ASSQRTTWEGWNIQY
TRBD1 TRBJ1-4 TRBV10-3 AISESPQGFGSNEKLF
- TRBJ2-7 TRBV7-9 ASSFEDRNYEQY
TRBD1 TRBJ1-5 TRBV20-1 SARDPQGVRQPQH
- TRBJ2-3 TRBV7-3 ASSSPPDTQY
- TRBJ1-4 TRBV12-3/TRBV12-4 ASSFAVWGSATNEKLF
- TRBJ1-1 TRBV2 ALQWAQMNTEAF